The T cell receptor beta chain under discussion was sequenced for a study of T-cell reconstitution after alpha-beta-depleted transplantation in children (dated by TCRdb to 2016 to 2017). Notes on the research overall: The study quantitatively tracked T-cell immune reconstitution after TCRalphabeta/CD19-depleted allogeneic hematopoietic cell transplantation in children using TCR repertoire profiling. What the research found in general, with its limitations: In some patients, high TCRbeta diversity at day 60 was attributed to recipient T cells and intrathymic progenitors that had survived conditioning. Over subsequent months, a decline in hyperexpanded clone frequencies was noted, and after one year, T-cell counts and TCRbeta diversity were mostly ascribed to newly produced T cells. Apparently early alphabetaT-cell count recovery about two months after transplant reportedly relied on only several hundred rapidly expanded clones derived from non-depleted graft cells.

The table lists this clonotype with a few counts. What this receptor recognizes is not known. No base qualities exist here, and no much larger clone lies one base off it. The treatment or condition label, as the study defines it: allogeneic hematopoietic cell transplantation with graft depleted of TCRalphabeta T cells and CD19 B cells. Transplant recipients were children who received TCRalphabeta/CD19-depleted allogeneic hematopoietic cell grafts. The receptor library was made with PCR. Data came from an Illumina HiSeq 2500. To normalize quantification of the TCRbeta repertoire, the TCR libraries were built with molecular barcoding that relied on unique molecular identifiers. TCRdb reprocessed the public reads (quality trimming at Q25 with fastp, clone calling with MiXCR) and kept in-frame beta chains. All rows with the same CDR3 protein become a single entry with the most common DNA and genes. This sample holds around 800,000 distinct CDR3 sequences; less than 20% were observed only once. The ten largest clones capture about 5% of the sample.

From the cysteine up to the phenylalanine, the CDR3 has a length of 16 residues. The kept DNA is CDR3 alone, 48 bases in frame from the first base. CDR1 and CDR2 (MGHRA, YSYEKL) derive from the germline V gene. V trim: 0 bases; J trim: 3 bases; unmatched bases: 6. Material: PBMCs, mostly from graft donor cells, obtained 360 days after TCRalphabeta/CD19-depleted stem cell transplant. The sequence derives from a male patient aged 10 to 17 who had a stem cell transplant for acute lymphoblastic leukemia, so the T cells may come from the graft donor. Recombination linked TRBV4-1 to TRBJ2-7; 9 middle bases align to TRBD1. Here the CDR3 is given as CASSQEGQGLGYEQYF. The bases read TGCGCCAGCAGCCAAGAAGGACAGGGGCTCGGCTACGAGCAGTACTTC.